This T cell receptor (beta chain) stems from a study of T cell responses to AZD1222 COVID-19 vaccine. The V gene's germline CDR1 is KGHSH and CDR2 LQKENI. The CDR3 covers 14 residues. V lost 3 bases, J lost 5 bases, and 4 bases stayed unmatched. General study findings and limits: The repertoires were collected only after the peak T cell response. Only a handful of AZD1222 recipients were seropositive at baseline. Rises in breadth and depth of Spike-specific TCRs came after two AZD1222 doses.

Method: immunoSEQ multiplex PCR; TCRdb's copy keeps in-frame clones and lacks some. The sample lists about 120,000 clones; roughly 88% were seen once. For this clone: Its target is not known.

Sequences were derived from peripheral blood, sampled on day 0 of MenACWY control vaccination. J is TRBJ1-5 and V is TRBV18; 7 bases align to TRBD1. This clonotype originated in an adult in good health. CDR3 protein: CASSPLGGDQPQHF. The CDR3 DNA reads as TGTGCCAGCTCACCTTTAGGGGGCGATCAGCCCCAGCATTTT.